Presented here are 13 T cell receptor beta chains from one specimen sequenced in a study of CD8+ T cells in alopecia areata. As the sequencing template, cDNA was produced by extracting RNA and reverse transcribing it. Using immunoSEQ multiplex PCR, the repertoire was profiled, and TCRdb retains in-frame clones only, with some absent. Of under 250,000 clones detected, approximately 53% appear once; the ten largest clones hold around 5.1%. Sequenced: CD8+ T cells sorted from blood. The receptors stem from a human donor in good health.

The chain employs TRBV9 and TRBJ1-1; 10 bases fit TRBD1. The germline gives CDR1 SGDLS, CDR2 YYNGEE. CDR3 length equals 15 residues. The ends lost 0 bases at V and 4 bases at J; junction bases unmatched: 3. The CDR3 spells CASSVGGQGGTEAFF. CDR3 sequence (DNA): TGTGCCAGCAGCGTAGGTGGACAGGGGGGCACTGAAGCTTTCTTT. Together with reference TRBV9 and TRBJ1-1, the CDR3 gives the full variable domain: DSGVTQTPKHLITATGQRVTLRCSPRSGDLSVYWYQQSLDQGLQFLIQYYNGEERAKGNILERFSAQQFPDLHSELNLSSLELGDSALYFCASSVGGQGGTEAFFGQGTRLTVV.

This sequence joins TRBV4-1 and TRBJ1-2; D might be TRBD1 (5 bases). The V gene's germline CDR1 is MGHRA and CDR2 YSYEKL. The V end lost 2 bases, the J end lost 8 bases, and 12 bases lay between the germline ends. The CDR3 consists of 13 residues. The CDR3 spells CASSQWGSIGYTF. Here the CDR3 DNA reads TGCGCCAGCAGCCAATGGGGCTCCATCGGCTACACCTTC.

This clone was seen a few times. J is TRBJ2-7 and V is TRBV5-6; D possibly corresponds to TRBD2 (5 bases). V lost 4 bases, J lost 3 bases, and 20 bases lay in between. The CDR3 totals 16 residues. Germline V CDR1 and CDR2: SGHDT, YYEEEE. CDR3 nucleotides: TGTGCCAGCAGCCCAAGAGGAGAGGGAACGATCTACGAGCAGTACTTC. Encoded protein: CASSPRGEGTIYEQYF.

This clone has a handful of counts. This chain joins TRBV29-1 and TRBJ1-2; D is possibly TRBD1 (5 bases). The length of the CDR3 is 14 residues. Between the trimmed V and J ends, which lost 7 bases and 2 bases, there was a span of 17 bases. CDR1 is SQVTM, CDR2 ANQGSEA, per germline. CDR3 region: CSAITGGVNYGYTF. The CDR3 bases are TGCAGCGCCATCACCGGGGGGGTAAACTATGGCTACACCTTC.

This rearrangement joins TRBV29-1 to TRBJ1-5; D remains ambiguous. The CDR3 runs to 11 residues. V was cut by 6 bases and J by 3 bases, with 6 bases left in between. The germline V gene encodes CDR1 SQVTM and CDR2 ANQGSEA. This CDR3 is CSVWINQPQHF. The CDR3, as DNA: TGCAGCGTCTGGATCAATCAGCCCCAGCATTTT. The entire variable domain, with the rest obtained from reference TRBV29-1 and TRBJ1-5, is as follows: SAVISQKPSRDICQRGTSLTIQCQVDSQVTMMFWYRQQPGQSLTLIATANQGSEATYESGFVIDKFPISRPNLTFSTLTVSNMSPEDSSIYLCSVWINQPQHFGDGTRLSIL.

In this sample, this clone turned up a few times. This rearrangement joins TRBV29-1 to TRBJ2-1, with 9 bases fitting TRBD2. CDR3 length equals 16 residues. Per germline, CDR1 SQVTM and CDR2 ANQGSEA. Unmatched junction bases numbered 15, after V lost 4 bases and J lost 8 bases. In DNA form, the CDR3 reads TGCAGCGTTGTCGGAATCATGGCTAGCGGGGACCATGAGCAGTTCTTC. Translated, it gives CSVVGIMASGDHEQFF.

V usage is TRBV27 and J usage is TRBJ2-3; D gene ambiguous. Trimming stripped 5 bases from V and 4 bases from J, with 10 bases between. The CDR3 extends over 13 amino acids. CDR1 MNHEY and CDR2 SMNVEV come from the germline V gene (reference sequence). CDR3 coding DNA: TGTGCCAGCAGTCCTATTCGTGCAGATACGCAGTATTTT. The encoded protein is CASSPIRADTQYF.

The chain couples TRBV30 to TRBJ2-2; D uncertain. In germline, CDR1 is GTSNPN, CDR2 SVGIG (reference sequence). The CDR3 length is 13 residues. Trimming removed 2 bases at V and 6 bases at J, with 10 bases between. The CDR3 region is CAWSPSSAGELFF. The CDR3, as DNA: TGTGCCTGGAGTCCCTCCTCGGCCGGGGAGCTGTTTTTT.

J is TRBJ1-2 and V is TRBV29-1, with unresolved D. Germline V gene sequence: CDR1 SQVTM, CDR2 ANQGSEA. Trimming left V 1 base short and J 8 bases short, with 11 bases between. CDR3 length equals 12 residues. CDR3 region: CSVEGVEKGYTF. CDR3 bases: TGCAGCGTTGAAGGAGTTGAAAAAGGCTACACCTTC.

A few counts support this clone. V usage is TRBV29-1 and J usage is TRBJ2-7; D is perhaps TRBD1 (6 bases). The CDR3 is 12 amino acids. Deletions cut 3 bases from V and 6 bases from J, with 12 bases between. Germline lookup yields CDR1 SQVTM and CDR2 ANQGSEA. Written as DNA, the CDR3 is TGCAGCGTTGATGGTTTAGGGGGCGAGCAGTACTTC. It specifies CSVDGLGGEQYF.

The chain joins TRBV6-1 to TRBJ2-1; 7 bases align to TRBD1. CDR3 length: 17 residues. V lost 4 bases, J lost 5 bases, and 14 bases stayed unmatched. The V gene's germline CDR1 is MNHNS and CDR2 SASEGT. In DNA, the CDR3 is TGTGCCAGCAGTGGCAGCCCACCGACAGGGTTCGACAATGAGCAGTTCTTC. Translated, it gives CASSGSPPTGFDNEQFF.

This clone was seen a handful of times. The chain couples TRBV9 to TRBJ2-6; D is uncertain. Between the trimmed V and J ends, which lost 3 bases and 4 bases, there was a span of 8 bases. The CDR3 spans 14 residues. In germline, CDR1 is SGDLS, CDR2 YYNGEE. CDR3 bases: TGTGCCAGCAGCGAGCATCTGGGGGCCAACGTCCTGACTTTC. This encodes CASSEHLGANVLTF.

The V and J genes are TRBV4-1 and TRBJ1-2, with D unresolved. Germline CDR1 and CDR2: MGHRA and YSYEKL. Deletions cut 3 bases from V and 3 bases from J, with 14 bases between. The CDR3 runs 15 residues. The CDR3 sequence is CASSHGPRVDYGYTF. The DNA of the CDR3 is TGCGCCAGCAGCCACGGACCGCGGGTGGACTATGGCTACACCTTC.